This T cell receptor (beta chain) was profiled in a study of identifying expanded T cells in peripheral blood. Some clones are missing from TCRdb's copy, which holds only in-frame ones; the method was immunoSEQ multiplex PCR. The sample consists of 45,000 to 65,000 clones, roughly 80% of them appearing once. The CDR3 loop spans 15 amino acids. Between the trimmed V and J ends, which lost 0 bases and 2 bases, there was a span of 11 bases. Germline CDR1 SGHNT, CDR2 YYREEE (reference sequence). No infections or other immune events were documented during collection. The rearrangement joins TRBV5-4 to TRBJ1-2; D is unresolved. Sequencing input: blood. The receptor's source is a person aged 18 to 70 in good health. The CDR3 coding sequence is TGTGCCAGCAGCTTGGATGGCAGTATCAACTATGGCTACACCTTC. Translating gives CASSLDGSINYGYTF.